This paragraph covers one TCR beta chain sequence. Clones were read by immunoSEQ multiplex PCR, and TCRdb kept only the in-frame ones, dropping some. The repertoire holds about 14,000 clones, with 65% to 75% as singletons. This sample stems from a study of T cells after somatic rescue of genetic block. V lost 0 bases to trimming and J lost 6 bases; unmatched junction nucleotides: 7. This CDR3 comprises 17 residues. The germline V gene has CDR1 SGHTA and CDR2 FQGNSA. The receptor was isolated from a young man. The sample was peripheral blood mononuclear cells (PBMCs). This chain connects TRBV7-2 to TRBJ2-1; 11 nucleotides agree with TRBD2. CDR3 DNA sequence: TGTGCCAGCAGCTTAGCGATAAGACTAGCGGGATCCAATGAGCAGTTCTTC. Translated, it gives CASSLAIRLAGSNEQFF.